This T cell receptor (beta chain) derives from a study of post-analysis software for immune sequencing data. Study at large: There were relapsing-remitting, secondary progressive and progressive-relapsing multiple sclerosis among the disease courses included. General study points: Patients showed TRBV5-6, TRBV5-1 and TRBV20-1 among four to six TRBV segments more frequent than in controls. Controls' normalized Chao1 diversity significantly exceeded that of multiple sclerosis patients.

Libraries were made from TCR beta cDNA, and they carried unique molecular identifiers. The T cell input of about 1 to 10 million gave 400,000 to 500,000 cDNA molecules. TCRdb independently ran MiXCR on the PCR reads; one entry per CDR3 protein. The sample lists some 500,000 distinct CDR3 sequences, around 40% occurring once. The CDR3 is made up of 13 amino acids. The germline gives CDR1 SGHNT, CDR2 YYREEE (reference sequence). Trimming shortened V by 0 bases and J by 6 bases, and 9 bases separated the two germline ends. A note on this clonotype: Its antigen remains unknown.

This chain uses TRBV5-4 with TRBJ1-2; D unresolved. This clonotype was obtained from a girl under 18 with multiple sclerosis. Sequencing was done on a sample of blood. For the CDR3, the DNA is TGTGCCAGCAGCTTGGAAACGAAGGATGGCTACACCTTC. Residues: CASSLETKDGYTF.